This T cell receptor (beta chain) came from a study of OX40 agonist ivuxolimab in advanced cancers. About the research overall: Head and neck, renal cell, melanoma or hepatocellular carcinoma were the cancers that dose-escalation patients had.

The CDR3 consists of 15 residues. Germline V gene data show CDR1 as MDHEN and CDR2 as SYDVKM. Trimming cost V 6 bases and J 3 bases; bases outside gene matches: 6. Profiled with immunoSEQ multiplex PCR; TCRdb holds only in-frame clones, not every one. The sample shows some 67,000 clones, 82% of them seen only once. Only a few counts were recorded for this clone. The sample here was CD4+ or CD8+ T cells sorted from blood, taken in a trial of the OX40 agonist ivuxolimab. The chain links TRBV28 to TRBJ2-1; TRBD2 aligns across 9 bases. This receptor was identified in an adult with an advanced solid tumor such as melanoma, head and neck, liver or kidney cancer. CDR3 protein: CASRTGTSRYNEQFF. The CDR3 nucleotides read TGTGCCAGCAGAACCGGGACTAGCCGCTACAATGAGCAGTTCTTC.